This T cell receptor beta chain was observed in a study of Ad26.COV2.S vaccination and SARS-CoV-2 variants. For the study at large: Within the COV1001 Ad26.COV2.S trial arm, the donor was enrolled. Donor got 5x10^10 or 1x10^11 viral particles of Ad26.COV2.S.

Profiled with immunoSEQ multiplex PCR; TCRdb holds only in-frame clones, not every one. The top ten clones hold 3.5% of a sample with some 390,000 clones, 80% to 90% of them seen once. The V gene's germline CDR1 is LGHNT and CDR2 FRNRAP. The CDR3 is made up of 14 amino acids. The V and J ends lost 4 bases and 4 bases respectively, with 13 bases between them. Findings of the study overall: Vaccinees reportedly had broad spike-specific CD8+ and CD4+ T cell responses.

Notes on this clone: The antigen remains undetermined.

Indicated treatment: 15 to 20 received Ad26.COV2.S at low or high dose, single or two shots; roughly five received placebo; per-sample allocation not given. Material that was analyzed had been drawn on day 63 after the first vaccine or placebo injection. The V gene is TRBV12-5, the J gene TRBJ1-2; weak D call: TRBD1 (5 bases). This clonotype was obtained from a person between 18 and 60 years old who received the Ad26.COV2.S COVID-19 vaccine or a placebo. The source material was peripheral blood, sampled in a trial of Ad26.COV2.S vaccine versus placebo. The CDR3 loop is CASGSWDGTYGYTF. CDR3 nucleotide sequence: TGTGCTAGTGGTTCGTGGGACGGGACCTATGGCTACACCTTC. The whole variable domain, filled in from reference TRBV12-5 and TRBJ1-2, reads DARVTQTPRHKVTEMGQEVTMRCQPILGHNTVFWYRQTMMQGLELLAYFRNRAPLDDSGMPKDRFSAEMPDATLATLKIQPSEPRDSAVYFCASGSWDGTYGYTFGSGTRLTVV.